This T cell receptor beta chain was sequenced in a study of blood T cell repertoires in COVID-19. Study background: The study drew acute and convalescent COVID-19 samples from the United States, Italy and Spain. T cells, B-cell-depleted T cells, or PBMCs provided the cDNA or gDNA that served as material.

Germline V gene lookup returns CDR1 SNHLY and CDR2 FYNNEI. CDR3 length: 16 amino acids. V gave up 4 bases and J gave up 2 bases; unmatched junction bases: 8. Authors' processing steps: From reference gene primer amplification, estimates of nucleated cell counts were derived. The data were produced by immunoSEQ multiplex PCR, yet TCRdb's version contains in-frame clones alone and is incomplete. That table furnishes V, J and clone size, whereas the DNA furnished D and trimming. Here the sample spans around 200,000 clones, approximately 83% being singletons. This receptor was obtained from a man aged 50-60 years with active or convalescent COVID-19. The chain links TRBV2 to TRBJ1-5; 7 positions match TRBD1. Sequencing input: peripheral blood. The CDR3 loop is CASSAYGTEGNQPQHF. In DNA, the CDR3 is TGTGCCAGCAGTGCGTACGGGACAGAAGGCAATCAGCCCCAGCATTTT. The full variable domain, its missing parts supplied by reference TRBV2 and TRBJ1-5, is EPEVTQTPSHQVTQMGQEVILRCVPISNHLYFYWYRQILGQKVEFLVSFYNNEISEKSEIFDDQFSVERPDGSNFTLKIRSTKLEDSAMYFCASSAYGTEGNQPQHFGDGTRLSIL.